This T cell receptor (beta chain) was captured in a study of T cell repertoires in cytomegalovirus infection. About the study: In public TCR beta signatures, there were indications of both CMV infection and matching HLA type.

Each CDR3 protein gets one entry after TCRdb re-called the reads with MiXCR. Of approximately 910,000 distinct CDR3 sequences listed, less than 35% were seen once; the top ten hold more than 12%. Worth noting for this clonotype: Its cognate antigen is unknown.

J gave up 0 bases and V 6 bases, and 7 bases lay outside the gene matches. The CDR3 totals 18 residues. Germline CDR1 is MNHEY and CDR2 is SVGEGT. The receptor was isolated from a human donor in good health (CMV status not recorded). Some clones in this sample may be carry-over from other donors' samples. The sample was cultured CD8+ T cells from PBMCs, taken from culture after CMV antigen stimulation. This chain links TRBV6-2 or TRBV6-3 with TRBJ1-6; 11 bases fit TRBD1. This chain's CDR3 is CASSRTGGGRSYNSPLHF. For the CDR3, the DNA is TGTGCCAGCAGCAGGACAGGGGGCGGCCGCTCCTATAATTCACCCCTCCACTTT.